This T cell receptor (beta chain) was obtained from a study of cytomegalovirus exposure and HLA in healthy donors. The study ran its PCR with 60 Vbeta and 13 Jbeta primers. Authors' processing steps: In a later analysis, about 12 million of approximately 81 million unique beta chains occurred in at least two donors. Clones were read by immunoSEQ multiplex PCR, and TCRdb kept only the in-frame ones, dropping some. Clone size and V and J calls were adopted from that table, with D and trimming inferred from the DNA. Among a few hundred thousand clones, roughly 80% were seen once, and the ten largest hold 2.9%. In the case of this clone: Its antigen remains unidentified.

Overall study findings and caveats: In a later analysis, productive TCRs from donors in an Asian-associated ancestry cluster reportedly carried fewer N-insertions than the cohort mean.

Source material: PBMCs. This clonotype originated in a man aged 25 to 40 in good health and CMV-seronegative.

CDR3 sequence reads: CATSRDRALRDSSYNEQFF. The CDR3 DNA reads as TGTGCCACCAGCAGAGATCGAGCCCTGCGGGACAGCTCCTACAATGAGCAGTTCTTC. The chain uses TRBV15 and TRBJ2-1; perhaps TRBD1 as D (7 bases). Deletions cut 0 bases from V and 0 bases from J, with 18 bases between. This CDR3 has 19 residues. The germline CDR1 and CDR2 sequences are LNHNV and YYDKDF (reference sequence).